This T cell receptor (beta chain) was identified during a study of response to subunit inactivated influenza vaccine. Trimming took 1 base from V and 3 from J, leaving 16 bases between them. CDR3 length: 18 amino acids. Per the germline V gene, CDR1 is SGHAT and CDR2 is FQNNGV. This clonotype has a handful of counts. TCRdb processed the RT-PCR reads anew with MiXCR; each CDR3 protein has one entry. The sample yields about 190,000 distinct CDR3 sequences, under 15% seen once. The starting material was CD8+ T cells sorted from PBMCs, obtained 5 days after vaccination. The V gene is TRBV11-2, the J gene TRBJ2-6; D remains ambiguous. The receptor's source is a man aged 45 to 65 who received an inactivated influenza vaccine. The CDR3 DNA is TGTGCCAGCAGCTTAGGTGGGGTTTCCTCGGTTGGGGCCAACGTCCTGACTTTC. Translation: CASSLGGVSSVGANVLTF.